Each of the 21 T cell receptor beta chains below was sequenced from the same sample in a study of early T cells in non-severe SARS-CoV-2 infection. TCRdb re-derived calls from the 5' RACE reads in MiXCR, one entry per CDR3 protein. The sample carries about 130,000 distinct CDR3 sequences, about 16% recorded once. Material for sequencing was whole blood. The receptor set was obtained from an adult who was a healthcare worker with PCR-confirmed SARS-CoV-2 infection or an uninfected control (not recorded which).

The CDR3 DNA reads as TGTGCCAGCAGCTTTGGGGGTGGCGTTGAGGCTTTCTTT. This gives the protein CASSFGGGVEAFF. This sequence joins TRBV11-2 and TRBJ1-1; a possible D gene is TRBD1 (5 bases). The CDR3 consists of 13 residues. V was pared by 3 bases and J by 11 bases, with 16 bases between. CDR1 SGHAT and CDR2 FQNNGV come from the germline V gene.

This chain uses TRBV5-1 with TRBJ2-7, with 9 bases that match TRBD2. The V segment lost 0 bases and the J segment 2 bases; nucleotides outside the gene matches: 3. This CDR3 spans 15 amino acids. Per the germline V gene, CDR1 is SGHRS and CDR2 is YFSETQ. This CDR3 reads CASSLDSGGPYEQYF. CDR3 coding DNA: TGCGCCAGCAGCTTGGACAGCGGGGGGCCCTACGAGCAGTACTTC. The full variable domain, its missing parts supplied by reference TRBV5-1 and TRBJ2-7, is KAGVTQTPRYLIKTRGQQVTLSCSPISGHRSVSWYQQTPGQGLQFLFEYFSETQRNKGNFPGRFSGRQFSNSRSEMNVSTLELGDSALYLCASSLDSGGPYEQYFGPGTRLTVT.

This chain joins TRBV3-1 and TRBJ2-3, with D unresolved. Germline lookup yields CDR1 LGHDT and CDR2 YNNKEL (reference sequence). The CDR3 sequence is 14 residues long. V was shortened by 4 bases and J by 5 bases, with 13 bases between the two germline ends. The CDR3 sequence is CASSPLLDGDTQYF. The CDR3 DNA reads as TGTGCCAGCAGCCCTCTCCTAGACGGAGATACGCAGTATTTT.

V and J are TRBV7-9 and TRBJ1-2; possible D gene TRBD1, 6 bases. Trimming removed 5 bases at V and 7 bases at J, with 20 bases between. The CDR3 is 15 residues long. Germline V lookup: CDR1 SEHNR, CDR2 FQNEAQ (reference sequence). CDR3 bases: TGTGCCAGCAGCCACGAGCAGGGGAAAATATCTGGCTACACCTTC. This sequence encodes CASSHEQGKISGYTF.

The CDR3 spells CASSFTGAIGTEAFF. CDR3 DNA: TGTGCCAGCAGCTTTACCGGGGCGATTGGAACTGAAGCTTTCTTT. This chain links TRBV11-3 with TRBJ1-1; a weak D match, TRBD1 (5 bases). The V end was cut by 3 bases, the J end by 5 bases, with 16 bases between. CDR1 and CDR2 (germline): SGHNT, YENEEA. This CDR3 has 15 residues.

This rearrangement joins TRBV27 to TRBJ1-5, with unresolved D. V was clipped by 0 bases and J by 3 bases, with 9 bases between them. The CDR3 is 15 residues long. The germline gives CDR1 MNHEY, CDR2 SMNVEV (reference sequence). The CDR3 region is CASSLSGGYNQPQHF. The CDR3, as DNA: TGTGCCAGCAGTTTATCCGGCGGATACAATCAGCCCCAGCATTTT.

The rearrangement links TRBV21-1 to TRBJ1-2; TRBD1 is taken as the D call from the table, unchecked against the DNA. TRBV21-1 constitutes a pseudogene. There are 15 residues in the CDR3. CDR3 nucleotides: TGTGCCAGCAGCAAAGCGCGGCAGGGATGCTATGGCTACACCTTC. Protein product: CASSKARQGCYGYTF.

The gene calls are TRBV11-2 and TRBJ2-7; no firm D call. The V gene's germline CDR1 is SGHAT and CDR2 FQNNGV. The CDR3 is made up of 13 amino acids. Deletions cut 3 bases from V and 3 bases from J, with 9 bases between. The CDR3, as DNA: TGTGCCAGCAGCTTTGCAGACATCTACGAGCAGTACTTC. Its translation is CASSFADIYEQYF. Full variable domain (remainder filled in from reference TRBV11-2 and TRBJ2-7): EAGVAQSPRYKIIEKRQSVAFWCNPISGHATLYWYQQILGQGPKLLIQFQNNGVVDDSQLPKDRFSAERLKGVDSTLKIQPAKLEDSAVYLCASSFADIYEQYFGPGTRLTVT.

This chain connects TRBV12-3 or TRBV12-4 to TRBJ2-1, with D unclear. V shed 2 bases and J shed 0 bases, with 11 bases lying between them. The CDR3 contains 16 residues. CDR3 coding DNA: TGTGCCAGCAGTTTATTTCAGGCTAGCTCCTACAATGAGCAGTTCTTC. Amino acids: CASSLFQASSYNEQFF.

The rearrangement joins TRBV29-1 to TRBJ1-1; D is unclear. V lost 6 bases and J lost 3, with 8 bases in between. The germline gives CDR1 SQVTM, CDR2 ANQGSEA. This CDR3 has 11 residues. This CDR3 reads CSVGRDTEAFF. In DNA form, the CDR3 reads TGCAGCGTCGGTCGGGACACTGAAGCTTTCTTT.

The chain combines TRBV5-4 with TRBJ2-5; tentatively, D is TRBD2 (7 bases). CDR1 is SGHNT and CDR2 is YYREEE in the germline V gene (reference sequence). Between the trimmed V and J ends, which lost 6 bases and 4 bases, there was a span of 16 bases. The CDR3 contains 14 residues. The CDR3: CASTNGGRGETQYF. CDR3 nucleotide sequence: TGTGCCAGCACCAACGGGGGGCGCGGAGAGACCCAGTACTTC.

This chain connects TRBV7-9 to TRBJ2-2, with TRBD2 identical over 10 bases. V shed 3 bases, J shed 3 bases, and the junction held 10 bases outside the gene matches. CDR3 length: 18 amino acids. Germline V CDR1 and CDR2: SEHNR, FQNEAQ (reference sequence). The CDR3 here is CASSFRSSGGPDTGELFF. The CDR3 DNA sequence: TGTGCCAGCAGCTTTAGGTCTAGCGGGGGTCCGGACACCGGGGAGCTGTTTTTT.

This clonotype was counted a few times. V gene TRBV5-1 combines with J gene TRBJ2-1; weak D call: TRBD2 (6 bases). V was clipped by 1 base and J by 7 bases, with 15 bases between them. Germline-derived CDR1 and CDR2 are SGHRS and YFSETQ. The CDR3 extends over 15 amino acids. The CDR3 sequence: CASSLYGGDANEQFF. The CDR3, as DNA: TGCGCCAGCAGCTTGTATGGCGGGGACGCTAATGAGCAGTTCTTC.

The chain combines TRBV12-3 or TRBV12-4 with TRBJ2-1; D is undetermined. The CDR3 totals 11 residues. V dropped 1 base and J dropped 8 bases, with 3 bases sitting between them. This CDR3 is CASSLGYEQFF. CDR3 coding DNA: TGTGCCAGCAGTTTAGGGTATGAGCAGTTCTTC.

This clonotype came up a few times. The rearrangement links TRBV29-1 to TRBJ1-3; D may be TRBD1 (5 bases). The V gene's germline CDR1 is SQVTM and CDR2 ANQGSEA. V shed 8 bases and J shed 8 bases, with 13 bases lying between them. The CDR3 consists of 11 residues. The CDR3: CSTEMGDTIYF. The DNA for the CDR3 is TGCAGCACTGAAATGGGGGACACCATATATTTT.

This clonotype occurred a few times. This chain uses TRBV18 with TRBJ1-3; no clear D gene. The CDR3 consists of 16 residues. Germline V gives CDR1 KGHSH, CDR2 LQKENI. Trimming shortened V by 2 bases and J by 0 bases, and 11 bases separated the two germline ends. In DNA, the CDR3 is TGTGCCAGCTCACCAAGAGAATCCCTCTCTGGAAACACCATATATTTT. It specifies CASSPRESLSGNTIYF.

The V gene is TRBV27, the J gene TRBJ2-7, with TRBD1 matching 7 bases. The CDR3 sequence is 13 residues long. Germline assignment: CDR1 MNHEY and CDR2 SMNVEV (reference sequence). Trimming took 2 bases from V and 5 from J; bases not matched to a gene: 3. The CDR3 is CASSLQGVHEQYF. The CDR3 nucleotides read TGTGCCAGCAGTTTACAGGGGGTCCACGAGCAGTACTTC.

The rearrangement joins TRBV7-3 to TRBJ2-2, with D perhaps being TRBD1 or TRBD2 (5 bases each). CDR1 SGHTA and CDR2 FQGTGA come from the germline V gene. The CDR3 contains 14 residues. V lost 4 bases and J 8 bases, leaving 14 bases between the germline ends. The DNA of the CDR3 is TGTGCCAGCAGCTCGTCATGGGACGTGGGGGAGCTGTTTTTT. This sequence encodes CASSSSWDVGELFF.

This clonotype was counted between two and nine times. V is TRBV20-1 and J is TRBJ2-1; 9 bases line up with TRBD2. V shed 0 bases, J shed 4 bases, and the junction held 7 bases outside the gene matches. The CDR3 sequence is 16 residues long. The germline V gene has CDR1 DFQATT and CDR2 SNEGSKA (reference sequence). The CDR3, as DNA: TGCAGTGCTAGAGATAGGGAGCGGGGGGTTTACAATGAGCAGTTCTTC. It codes for CSARDRERGVYNEQFF.

This chain uses TRBV29-1 with TRBJ1-5, with 7 nucleotides matching TRBD1. The CDR3 has 13 amino acids. The germline gives CDR1 SQVTM, CDR2 ANQGSEA. V shed 3 bases, J shed 12 bases, and the junction held 11 bases outside the gene matches. Written as DNA, the CDR3 is TGCAGCGTTGACCCAGGGGGTAATGGTCTCCAGCATTTT. Protein product: CSVDPGGNGLQHF.

V and J are TRBV19 and TRBJ1-4; tentative D call: TRBD1 (6 bases). Trimming removed 4 bases at V and 7 bases at J, with 19 bases between. Per the germline V gene, CDR1 is LNHDA and CDR2 is SQIVND (reference sequence). The CDR3 extends over 16 amino acids. This CDR3 is CASSTKGGRGAEKLFF. The CDR3 bases are TGTGCCAGTAGTACCAAGGGGGGACGAGGGGCTGAAAAACTGTTTTTT.